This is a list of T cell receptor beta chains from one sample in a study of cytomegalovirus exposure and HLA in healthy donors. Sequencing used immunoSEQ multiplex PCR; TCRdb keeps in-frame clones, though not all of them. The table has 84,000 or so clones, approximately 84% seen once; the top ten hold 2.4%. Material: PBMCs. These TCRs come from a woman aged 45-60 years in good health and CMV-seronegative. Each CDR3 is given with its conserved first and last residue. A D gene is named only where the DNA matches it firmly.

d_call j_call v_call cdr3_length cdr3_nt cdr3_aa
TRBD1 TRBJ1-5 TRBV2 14 TGTGCCAGCTCCCGGGAGGGACAGGGTCAGCCCCAGCATTTT CASSREGQGQPQHF
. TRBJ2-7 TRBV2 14 TGTGCCAGCCTACCAGCGGAAAGTTCCTACGAGCAGTACTTC CASLPAESSYEQYF
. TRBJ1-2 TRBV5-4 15 TGTGCCAGCAGCCGTTCCGGGACACCACTCTATGGCTACACCTTC CASSRSGTPLYGYTF
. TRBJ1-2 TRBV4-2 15 TGTGCCAGCAGCCAAGTTTGGCTCCAAGGGGATGGCTACACCTTC CASSQVWLQGDGYTF
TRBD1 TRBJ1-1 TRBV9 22 TGTGCCAGCAGCTCCCCGACCGGGACAGGGAGCGGGGCTGACCCCGCGAACACTGAAGCTTTCTTT CASSSPTGTGSGADPANTEAFF
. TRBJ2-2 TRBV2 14 TGTGCCAGCAGTGGGTACCTAAACACCGGGGAGCTGTTTTTT CASSGYLNTGELFF
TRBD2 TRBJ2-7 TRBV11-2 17 TGTGCCAGCAGCACAACCAAGAGACTAGCGCCTCCCTACGAGCAGTACTTC CASSTTKRLAPPYEQYF
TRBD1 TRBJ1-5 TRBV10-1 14 TGCGCCAGCAAGACAGGGGTTAGCAATCAGCCCCAGCATTTT CASKTGVSNQPQHF
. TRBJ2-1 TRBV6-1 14 TGTGCCACCGTACGATTGGGGCGCTACAATGAGCAGTTCTTC CATVRLGRYNEQFF
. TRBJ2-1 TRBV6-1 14 TGTGCCAGCAGTCCCCTGGGCTTTTCCAATGAGCAGTTCTTC CASSPLGFSNEQFF
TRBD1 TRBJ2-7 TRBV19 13 TGTGCCAGTAGCGGGACAGGGACCTACGAGCAGTACTTC CASSGTGTYEQYF